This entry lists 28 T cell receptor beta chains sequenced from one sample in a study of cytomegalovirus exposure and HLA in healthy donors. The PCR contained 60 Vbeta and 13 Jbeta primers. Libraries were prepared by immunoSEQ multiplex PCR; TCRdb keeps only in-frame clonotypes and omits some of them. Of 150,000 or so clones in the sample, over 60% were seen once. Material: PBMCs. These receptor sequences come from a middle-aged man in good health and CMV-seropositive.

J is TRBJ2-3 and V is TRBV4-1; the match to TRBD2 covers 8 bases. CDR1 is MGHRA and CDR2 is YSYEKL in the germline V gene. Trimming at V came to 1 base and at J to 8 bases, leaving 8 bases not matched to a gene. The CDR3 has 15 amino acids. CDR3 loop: CASSQVGGTSRTQYF. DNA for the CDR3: TGCGCCAGCAGCCAAGTGGGTGGGACTAGTCGTACGCAGTATTTT.

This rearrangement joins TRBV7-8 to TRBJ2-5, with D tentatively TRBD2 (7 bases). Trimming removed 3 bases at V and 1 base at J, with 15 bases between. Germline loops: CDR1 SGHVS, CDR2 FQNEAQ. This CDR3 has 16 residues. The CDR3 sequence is CASSLGARGGQETQYF. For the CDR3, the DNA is TGTGCCAGCAGCTTGGGGGCGAGGGGGGGCCAAGAGACCCAGTACTTC.

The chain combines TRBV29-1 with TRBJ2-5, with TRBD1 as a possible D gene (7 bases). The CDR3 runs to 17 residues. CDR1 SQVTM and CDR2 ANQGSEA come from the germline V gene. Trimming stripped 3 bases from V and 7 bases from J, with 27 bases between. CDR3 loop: CSVEISDRATHGGTQYF. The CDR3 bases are TGCAGCGTTGAGATCTCCGACAGGGCCACCCACGGGGGGACCCAGTACTTC.

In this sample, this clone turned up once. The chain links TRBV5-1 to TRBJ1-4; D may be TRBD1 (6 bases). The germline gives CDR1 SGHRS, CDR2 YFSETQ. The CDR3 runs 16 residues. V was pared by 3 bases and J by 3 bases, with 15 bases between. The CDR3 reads CASSWTTRGSNEKLFF. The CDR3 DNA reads TGCGCCAGCAGCTGGACCACGAGGGGGTCTAATGAAAAACTGTTTTTT.

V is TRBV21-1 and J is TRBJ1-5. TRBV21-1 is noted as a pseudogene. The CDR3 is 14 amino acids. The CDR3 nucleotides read TGTGCCAGCAGCAAAGGGGGGGGCCGGCAGCCCCAGCATTTT. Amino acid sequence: CASSKGGGRQPQHF.

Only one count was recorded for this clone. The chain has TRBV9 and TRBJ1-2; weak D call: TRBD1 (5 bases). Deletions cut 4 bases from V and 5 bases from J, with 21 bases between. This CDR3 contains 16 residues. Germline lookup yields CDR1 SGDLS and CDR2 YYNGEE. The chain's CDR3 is CASSTTEGQGGYGYTF. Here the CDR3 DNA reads TGTGCCAGCAGCACAACAGAGGGCCAGGGAGGGTATGGCTACACCTTC.

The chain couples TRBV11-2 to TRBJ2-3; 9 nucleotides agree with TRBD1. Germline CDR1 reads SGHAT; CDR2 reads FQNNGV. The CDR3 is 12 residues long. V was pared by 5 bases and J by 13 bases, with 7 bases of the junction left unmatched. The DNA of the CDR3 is TGTGCCAGCAGCCCAGGGACAGGGAAGGAGTATTTT. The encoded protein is CASSPGTGKEYF. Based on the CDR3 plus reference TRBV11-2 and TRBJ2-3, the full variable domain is EAGVAQSPRYKIIEKRQSVAFWCNPISGHATLYWYQQILGQGPKLLIQFQNNGVVDDSQLPKDRFSAERLKGVDSTLKIQPAKLEDSAVYLCASSPGTGKEYFGPGTRLTVL.

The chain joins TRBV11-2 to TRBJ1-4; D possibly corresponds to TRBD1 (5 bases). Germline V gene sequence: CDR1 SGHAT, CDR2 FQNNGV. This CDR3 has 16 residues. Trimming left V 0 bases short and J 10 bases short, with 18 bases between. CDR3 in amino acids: CASSLEGGTGGVKLFF. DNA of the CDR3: TGTGCCAGCAGCTTAGAGGGGGGAACGGGGGGAGTAAAACTGTTTTTT.

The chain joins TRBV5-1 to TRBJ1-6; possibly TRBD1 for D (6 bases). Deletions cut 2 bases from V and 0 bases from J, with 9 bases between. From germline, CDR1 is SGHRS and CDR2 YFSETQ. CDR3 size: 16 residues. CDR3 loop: CASSLQGSSYNSPLHF. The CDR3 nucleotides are TGCGCCAGCAGCTTACAGGGAAGCTCCTATAATTCACCCCTCCACTTT.

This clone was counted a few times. The CDR3 DNA reads TGTGCCAGCAGTATACAGATGTCGAACACCGGGGAGCTGTTTTTT. It translates to CASSIQMSNTGELFF. The chain couples TRBV6-1 to TRBJ2-2; D call uncertain. The CDR3 runs 15 residues. Germline CDR1 reads MNHNS; CDR2 reads SASEGT. The V end was cut by 5 bases, the J end by 0 bases, with 10 bases between.

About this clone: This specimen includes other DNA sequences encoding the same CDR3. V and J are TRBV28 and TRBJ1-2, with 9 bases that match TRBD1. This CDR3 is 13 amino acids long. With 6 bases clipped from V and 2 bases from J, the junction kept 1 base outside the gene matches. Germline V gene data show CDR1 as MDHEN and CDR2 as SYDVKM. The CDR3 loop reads CASRGQGNYGYTF. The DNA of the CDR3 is TGTGCCAGCAGGGGACAGGGAAACTATGGCTACACCTTC.

CDR3 nucleotide sequence: TGCGCTTCGCGGGGGAGAGAGACCCAGTACTTC. This sequence encodes CASRGRETQYF. The rearrangement joins TRBV20-1 to TRBJ2-5; 7 bases line up with TRBD2. Germline CDR1 DFQATT, CDR2 SNEGSKA (reference sequence). The CDR3 is 11 residues long.

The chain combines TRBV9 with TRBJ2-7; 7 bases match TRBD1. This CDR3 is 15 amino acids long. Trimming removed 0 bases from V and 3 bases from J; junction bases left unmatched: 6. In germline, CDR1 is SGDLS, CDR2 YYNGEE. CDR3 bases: TGTGCCAGCAGCGTAGAAGGGGGCGCGAACTACGAGCAGTACTTC. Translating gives CASSVEGGANYEQYF.

The CDR3 nucleotides are TGTGCCAGCAGCCAAGATCCCACTAGCGGGGTGACCCAGTACTTC. Amino acid sequence: CASSQDPTSGVTQYF. The chain recombines TRBV4-2 with TRBJ2-5; 10 bases map to TRBD2. V was pared by 0 bases and J by 7 bases, with 5 bases of the junction left unmatched. The CDR3 length is 15 residues. Germline lookup yields CDR1 LGHNA and CDR2 YNFKEQ.

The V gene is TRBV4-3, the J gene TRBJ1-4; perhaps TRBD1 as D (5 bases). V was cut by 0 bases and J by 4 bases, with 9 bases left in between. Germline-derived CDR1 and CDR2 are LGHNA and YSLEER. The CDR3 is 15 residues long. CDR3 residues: CASSQESGFNEKLFF. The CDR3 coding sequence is TGCGCCAGCAGCCAAGAATCAGGGTTTAATGAAAAACTGTTTTTT.

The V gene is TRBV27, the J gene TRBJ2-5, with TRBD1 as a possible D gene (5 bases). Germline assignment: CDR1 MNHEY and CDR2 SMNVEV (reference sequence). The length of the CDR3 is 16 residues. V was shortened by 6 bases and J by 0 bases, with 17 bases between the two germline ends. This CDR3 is CASSRTPGMYQETQYF. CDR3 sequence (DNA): TGTGCCAGCAGCCGCACCCCAGGGATGTACCAAGAGACCCAGTACTTC.

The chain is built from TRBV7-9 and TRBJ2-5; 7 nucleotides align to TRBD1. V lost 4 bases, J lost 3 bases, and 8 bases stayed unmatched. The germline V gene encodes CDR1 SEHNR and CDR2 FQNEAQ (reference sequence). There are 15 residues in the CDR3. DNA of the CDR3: TGTGCCAGCAGCTCCACTTCGACAGGGAAAGAGACCCAGTACTTC. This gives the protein CASSSTSTGKETQYF. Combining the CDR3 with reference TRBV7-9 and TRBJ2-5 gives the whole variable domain DTGVSQNPRHKITKRGQNVTFRCDPISEHNRLYWYRQTLGQGPEFLTYFQNEAQLEKSRLLSDRFSAERPKGSFSTLEIQRTEQGDSAMYLCASSSTSTGKETQYFGPGTRLLVL.

DNA for the CDR3: TGCGCCAGCAGCTTGGCCCCAGGGGAAAAGCAGTACGTC. Translation gives CASSLAPGEKQYV. The chain combines TRBV5-1 with TRBJ2-7; tentative D call: TRBD1 (6 bases). The CDR3 covers 13 residues. The V gene lost 0 bases and the J gene lost 8 bases, with 12 bases spanning the gap. CDR1 is SGHRS and CDR2 is YFSETQ in the germline V gene.

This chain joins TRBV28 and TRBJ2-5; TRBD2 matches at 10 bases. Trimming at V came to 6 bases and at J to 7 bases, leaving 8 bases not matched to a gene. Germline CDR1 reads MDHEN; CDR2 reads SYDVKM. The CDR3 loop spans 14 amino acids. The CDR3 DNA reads TGTGCCAGCAGGGAGCGGGGGGGCCGGGCGACCCAGTACTTC. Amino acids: CASRERGGRATQYF.

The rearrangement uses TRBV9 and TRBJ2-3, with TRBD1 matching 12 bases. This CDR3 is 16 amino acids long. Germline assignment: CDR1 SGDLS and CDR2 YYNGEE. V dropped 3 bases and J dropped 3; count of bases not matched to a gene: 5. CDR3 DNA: TGTGCCAGCAGCGAGGGACAGGGGGCTTTTACAGATACGCAGTATTTT. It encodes CASSEGQGAFTDTQYF.

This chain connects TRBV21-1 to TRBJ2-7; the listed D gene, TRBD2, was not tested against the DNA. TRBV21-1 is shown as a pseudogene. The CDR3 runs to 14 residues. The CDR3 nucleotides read TGTGCCAGCAGCCAACGGAGGGTTCCTAACGAGCAGTACTTC. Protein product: CASSQRRVPNEQYF.

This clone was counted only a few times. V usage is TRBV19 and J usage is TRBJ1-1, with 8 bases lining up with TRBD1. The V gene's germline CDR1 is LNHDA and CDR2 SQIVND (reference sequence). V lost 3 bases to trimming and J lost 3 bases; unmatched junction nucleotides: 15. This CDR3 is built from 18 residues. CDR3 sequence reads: CASSISWVGRGLDTEAFF. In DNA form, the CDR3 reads TGTGCCAGTAGTATCTCCTGGGTGGGCAGGGGGCTAGACACTGAAGCTTTCTTT.

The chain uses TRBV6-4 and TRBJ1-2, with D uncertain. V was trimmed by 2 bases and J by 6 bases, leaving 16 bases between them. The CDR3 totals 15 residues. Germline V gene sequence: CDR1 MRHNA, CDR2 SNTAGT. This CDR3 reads CASSDSGGSVDGYTF. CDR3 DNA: TGTGCCAGCAGTGACAGTGGAGGATCCGTCGATGGCTACACCTTC.

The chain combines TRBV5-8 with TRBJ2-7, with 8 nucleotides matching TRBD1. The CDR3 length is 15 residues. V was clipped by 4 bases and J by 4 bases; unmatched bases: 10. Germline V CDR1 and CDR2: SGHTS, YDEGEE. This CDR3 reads CASSPGWQGAYEQYF. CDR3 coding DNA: TGTGCCAGCAGCCCGGGGTGGCAGGGGGCTTACGAGCAGTACTTC.

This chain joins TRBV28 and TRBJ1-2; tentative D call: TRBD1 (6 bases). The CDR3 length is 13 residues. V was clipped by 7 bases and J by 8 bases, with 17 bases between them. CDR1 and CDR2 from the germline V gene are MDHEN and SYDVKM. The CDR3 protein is CASITGQTGGYTF. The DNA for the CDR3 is TGTGCCAGCATAACAGGACAGACTGGGGGCTACACCTTC.

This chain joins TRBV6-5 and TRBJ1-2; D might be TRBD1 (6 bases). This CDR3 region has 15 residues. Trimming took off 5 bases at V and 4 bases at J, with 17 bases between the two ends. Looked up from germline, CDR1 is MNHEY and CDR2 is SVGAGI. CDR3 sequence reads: CASSPYSGTLYGYTF. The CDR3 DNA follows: TGTGCCAGCAGTCCATATTCCGGGACACTCTATGGCTACACCTTC.

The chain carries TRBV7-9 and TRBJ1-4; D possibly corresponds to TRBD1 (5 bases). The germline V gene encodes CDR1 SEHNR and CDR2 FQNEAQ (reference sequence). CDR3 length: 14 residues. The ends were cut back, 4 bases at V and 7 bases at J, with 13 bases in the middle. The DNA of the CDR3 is TGTGCCAGCAGCTCAGGGTACCATGGTGAAAAACTGTTTTTT. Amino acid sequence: CASSSGYHGEKLFF.

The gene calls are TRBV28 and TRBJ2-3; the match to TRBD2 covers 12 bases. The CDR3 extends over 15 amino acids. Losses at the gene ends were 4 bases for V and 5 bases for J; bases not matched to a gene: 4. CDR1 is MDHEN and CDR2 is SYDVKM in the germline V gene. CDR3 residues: CASSSLAGGQDTQYF. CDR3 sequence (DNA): TGTGCCAGCAGTTCTCTAGCGGGGGGGCAAGATACGCAGTATTTT.